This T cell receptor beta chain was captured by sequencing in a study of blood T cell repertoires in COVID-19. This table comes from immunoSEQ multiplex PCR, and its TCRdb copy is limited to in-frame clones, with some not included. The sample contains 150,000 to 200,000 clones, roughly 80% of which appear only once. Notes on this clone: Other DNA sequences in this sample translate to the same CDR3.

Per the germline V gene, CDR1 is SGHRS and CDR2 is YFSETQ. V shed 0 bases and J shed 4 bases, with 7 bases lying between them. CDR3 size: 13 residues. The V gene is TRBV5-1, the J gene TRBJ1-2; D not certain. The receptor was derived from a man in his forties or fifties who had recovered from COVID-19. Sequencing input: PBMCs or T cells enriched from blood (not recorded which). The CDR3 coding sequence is TGCGCCAGCAGCTTGGCGGGAAGCTATGGCTACACCTTC. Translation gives CASSLAGSYGYTF.